What follows are 10 T cell receptor beta chains derived from one specimen sequenced in a study of early T cells in non-severe SARS-CoV-2 infection. TCRdb called the 5' RACE reads again in MiXCR, with one record for every CDR3 protein. The sample carries about 64,000 distinct CDR3 sequences, 7% to 9.5% recorded once. The sequenced sample was whole blood, obtained at baseline. Receptors were obtained from an adult who was a healthcare worker with PCR-confirmed SARS-CoV-2 infection or an uninfected control (not recorded which).

This clonotype was recorded at least ten times. The gene calls are TRBV12-3 or TRBV12-4 and TRBJ2-1, with D unclear. Trimming removed 6 bases from V and 0 bases from J, with 12 bases in between. This CDR3 is built from 15 residues. In DNA, the CDR3 is TGTGCCAGCAGCCCGGCGCGGAGCTCCTACAATGAGCAGTTCTTC. This gives the protein CASSPARSSYNEQFF.

V usage is TRBV29-1 and J usage is TRBJ2-3, with D maybe TRBD2 (5 bases). Between the trimmed V and J ends, which lost 3 bases and 5 bases, there was a span of 12 bases. The CDR3 covers 13 residues. Per the germline V gene, CDR1 is SQVTM and CDR2 is ANQGSEA. As DNA, the CDR3 is TGCAGCGTTGAGGCGGGCCCAGGAGATACGCAGTATTTT. Encoded protein: CSVEAGPGDTQYF.

This clonotype was seen only a few times. The rearrangement joins TRBV9 to TRBJ2-1, with D unresolved. V was clipped by 0 bases and J by 9 bases, with 19 bases between them. CDR1 SGDLS and CDR2 YYNGEE come from the germline V gene. The CDR3 is made up of 16 amino acids. CDR3 nucleotide sequence: TGTGCCAGCAGCGTAGCTTTAGGTAGGCAGGTTAGTGAGCAGTTCTTC. Protein: CASSVALGRQVSEQFF. Based on the CDR3 plus reference TRBV9 and TRBJ2-1, the full variable domain is DSGVTQTPKHLITATGQRVTLRCSPRSGDLSVYWYQQSLDQGLQFLIQYYNGEERAKGNILERFSAQQFPDLHSELNLSSLELGDSALYFCASSVALGRQVSEQFFGPGTRLTVL.

This rearrangement joins TRBV30 to TRBJ1-6, with 7 bases lining up with TRBD1. The CDR3 has 14 amino acids. The junction had 9 bases not matched to a gene; V was cut back by 4 bases and J by 9 bases. Germline V gives CDR1 GTSNPN, CDR2 SVGIG (reference sequence). CDR3: CAWIQQGHGSPLHF. The CDR3 region has the DNA TGTGCCTGGATCCAACAGGGGCATGGTTCACCCCTCCACTTT.

The chain combines TRBV3-1 with TRBJ2-7; no firm D call. Germline loops: CDR1 LGHDT, CDR2 YNNKEL (reference sequence). This CDR3 spans 11 amino acids. V lost 5 bases and J lost 5, with 7 bases in between. Written as DNA, the CDR3 is TGTGCCAGCAGCGAGTGGAACGAGCAGTACTTC. Its translation is CASSEWNEQYF.

V is TRBV5-1 and J is TRBJ2-1; 9 bases align to TRBD2. V dropped 4 bases and J dropped 5; count of bases not matched to a gene: 10. Germline CDR1 reads SGHRS; CDR2 reads YFSETQ. This CDR3 comprises 16 residues. CDR3: CASSRGQLAGNNEQFF. DNA for the CDR3: TGCGCCAGCAGCCGAGGACAACTAGCGGGTAACAATGAGCAGTTCTTC. The full variable domain, completed using reference TRBV5-1 and TRBJ2-1, is KAGVTQTPRYLIKTRGQQVTLSCSPISGHRSVSWYQQTPGQGLQFLFEYFSETQRNKGNFPGRFSGRQFSNSRSEMNVSTLELGDSALYLCASSRGQLAGNNEQFFGPGTRLTVL.

This clonotype has only a few counts. The chain is built from TRBV7-6 and TRBJ2-3; 8 nucleotides line up with TRBD2. The germline V gene encodes CDR1 SGHVS and CDR2 FNYEAQ. J was trimmed by 6 bases and V by 6 bases; bases with no gene match: 11. This CDR3 is 15 amino acids long. This CDR3 is CASSPPSGSADTQYF. CDR3 in DNA: TGTGCCAGCAGTCCCCCAAGCGGGAGTGCGGATACGCAGTATTTT.

This clonotype turned up a few times. The chain uses TRBV12-3 or TRBV12-4 and TRBJ2-3; tentatively, D is TRBD2 (6 bases). The CDR3 is made up of 14 amino acids. V was pared by 5 bases and J by 2 bases, with 11 bases between. The CDR3 reads CASSIRLVTDTQYF. The CDR3 nucleotides are TGTGCCAGCAGTATCCGACTAGTCACAGATACGCAGTATTTT.

The rearrangement uses TRBV4-2 and TRBJ2-5; tentatively, D is TRBD1 or TRBD2 (5 bases each). Germline V gene lookup returns CDR1 LGHNA and CDR2 YNFKEQ. CDR3 length: 14 amino acids. V was pared by 4 bases and J by 3 bases, with 12 bases between. The CDR3: CASSPPGQKETQYF. The CDR3, as DNA: TGTGCCAGCAGCCCCCCGGGGCAAAAAGAGACCCAGTACTTC.

In its sample, this clonotype was seen many times. The chain links TRBV29-1 to TRBJ2-7; 8 positions match TRBD1. Germline trimming cut 6 bases from V and 6 bases from J; bases unmatched to any gene: 10. CDR1 is SQVTM, CDR2 ANQGSEA, per germline. The CDR3 sequence is 13 residues long. The CDR3 reads CSVGQGPRSEQYF. DNA for the CDR3: TGCAGCGTCGGACAGGGCCCCCGATCCGAGCAGTACTTC.